This T cell receptor (beta chain) was sequenced in a study of metastatic and nonmetastatic thyroid tumors. Study summary: Patients with malignant and benign thyroid disease provided blood and tumor or nodule tissue, whose repertoires were compared. General study findings and limits: For both blood and tumor, malignant thyroid tumors reportedly showed significantly higher TCR beta diversity than benign nodules did.

The CDR3 is made up of 12 amino acids. Losses at the gene ends were 7 bases for V and 10 bases for J; bases not matched to a gene: 9. CDR1 and CDR2 from the germline V gene are MDHEN and SYDVKM. Thyroid surgery had not been preceded by any treatment in any patient. Per the authors' pipeline: A classifier of distant metastasis in papillary thyroid cancer was built from CDR3 differences (across clinicopathological groups). With MiXCR, TCRdb called clones anew from the PCR reads. TCRdb's processing, not the study's, gives the V and J calls here. The repertoire includes 29,000 or so clones, around 4% of them detected once, and around a fifth sits in the top ten. Turning to this clone: What it binds is unknown.

The sample was blood. The sequence derives from a female donor with papillary thyroid cancer or a benign thyroid nodule (not recorded which). Some clones in this sample may be carry-over from other donors' samples. V and J are TRBV28 and TRBJ1-2, with 7 bases lining up with TRBD1. As DNA, the CDR3 is TGTGCCAGCAACGTACAGGGGTACGTCTACACCTTC. It specifies CASNVQGYVYTF.